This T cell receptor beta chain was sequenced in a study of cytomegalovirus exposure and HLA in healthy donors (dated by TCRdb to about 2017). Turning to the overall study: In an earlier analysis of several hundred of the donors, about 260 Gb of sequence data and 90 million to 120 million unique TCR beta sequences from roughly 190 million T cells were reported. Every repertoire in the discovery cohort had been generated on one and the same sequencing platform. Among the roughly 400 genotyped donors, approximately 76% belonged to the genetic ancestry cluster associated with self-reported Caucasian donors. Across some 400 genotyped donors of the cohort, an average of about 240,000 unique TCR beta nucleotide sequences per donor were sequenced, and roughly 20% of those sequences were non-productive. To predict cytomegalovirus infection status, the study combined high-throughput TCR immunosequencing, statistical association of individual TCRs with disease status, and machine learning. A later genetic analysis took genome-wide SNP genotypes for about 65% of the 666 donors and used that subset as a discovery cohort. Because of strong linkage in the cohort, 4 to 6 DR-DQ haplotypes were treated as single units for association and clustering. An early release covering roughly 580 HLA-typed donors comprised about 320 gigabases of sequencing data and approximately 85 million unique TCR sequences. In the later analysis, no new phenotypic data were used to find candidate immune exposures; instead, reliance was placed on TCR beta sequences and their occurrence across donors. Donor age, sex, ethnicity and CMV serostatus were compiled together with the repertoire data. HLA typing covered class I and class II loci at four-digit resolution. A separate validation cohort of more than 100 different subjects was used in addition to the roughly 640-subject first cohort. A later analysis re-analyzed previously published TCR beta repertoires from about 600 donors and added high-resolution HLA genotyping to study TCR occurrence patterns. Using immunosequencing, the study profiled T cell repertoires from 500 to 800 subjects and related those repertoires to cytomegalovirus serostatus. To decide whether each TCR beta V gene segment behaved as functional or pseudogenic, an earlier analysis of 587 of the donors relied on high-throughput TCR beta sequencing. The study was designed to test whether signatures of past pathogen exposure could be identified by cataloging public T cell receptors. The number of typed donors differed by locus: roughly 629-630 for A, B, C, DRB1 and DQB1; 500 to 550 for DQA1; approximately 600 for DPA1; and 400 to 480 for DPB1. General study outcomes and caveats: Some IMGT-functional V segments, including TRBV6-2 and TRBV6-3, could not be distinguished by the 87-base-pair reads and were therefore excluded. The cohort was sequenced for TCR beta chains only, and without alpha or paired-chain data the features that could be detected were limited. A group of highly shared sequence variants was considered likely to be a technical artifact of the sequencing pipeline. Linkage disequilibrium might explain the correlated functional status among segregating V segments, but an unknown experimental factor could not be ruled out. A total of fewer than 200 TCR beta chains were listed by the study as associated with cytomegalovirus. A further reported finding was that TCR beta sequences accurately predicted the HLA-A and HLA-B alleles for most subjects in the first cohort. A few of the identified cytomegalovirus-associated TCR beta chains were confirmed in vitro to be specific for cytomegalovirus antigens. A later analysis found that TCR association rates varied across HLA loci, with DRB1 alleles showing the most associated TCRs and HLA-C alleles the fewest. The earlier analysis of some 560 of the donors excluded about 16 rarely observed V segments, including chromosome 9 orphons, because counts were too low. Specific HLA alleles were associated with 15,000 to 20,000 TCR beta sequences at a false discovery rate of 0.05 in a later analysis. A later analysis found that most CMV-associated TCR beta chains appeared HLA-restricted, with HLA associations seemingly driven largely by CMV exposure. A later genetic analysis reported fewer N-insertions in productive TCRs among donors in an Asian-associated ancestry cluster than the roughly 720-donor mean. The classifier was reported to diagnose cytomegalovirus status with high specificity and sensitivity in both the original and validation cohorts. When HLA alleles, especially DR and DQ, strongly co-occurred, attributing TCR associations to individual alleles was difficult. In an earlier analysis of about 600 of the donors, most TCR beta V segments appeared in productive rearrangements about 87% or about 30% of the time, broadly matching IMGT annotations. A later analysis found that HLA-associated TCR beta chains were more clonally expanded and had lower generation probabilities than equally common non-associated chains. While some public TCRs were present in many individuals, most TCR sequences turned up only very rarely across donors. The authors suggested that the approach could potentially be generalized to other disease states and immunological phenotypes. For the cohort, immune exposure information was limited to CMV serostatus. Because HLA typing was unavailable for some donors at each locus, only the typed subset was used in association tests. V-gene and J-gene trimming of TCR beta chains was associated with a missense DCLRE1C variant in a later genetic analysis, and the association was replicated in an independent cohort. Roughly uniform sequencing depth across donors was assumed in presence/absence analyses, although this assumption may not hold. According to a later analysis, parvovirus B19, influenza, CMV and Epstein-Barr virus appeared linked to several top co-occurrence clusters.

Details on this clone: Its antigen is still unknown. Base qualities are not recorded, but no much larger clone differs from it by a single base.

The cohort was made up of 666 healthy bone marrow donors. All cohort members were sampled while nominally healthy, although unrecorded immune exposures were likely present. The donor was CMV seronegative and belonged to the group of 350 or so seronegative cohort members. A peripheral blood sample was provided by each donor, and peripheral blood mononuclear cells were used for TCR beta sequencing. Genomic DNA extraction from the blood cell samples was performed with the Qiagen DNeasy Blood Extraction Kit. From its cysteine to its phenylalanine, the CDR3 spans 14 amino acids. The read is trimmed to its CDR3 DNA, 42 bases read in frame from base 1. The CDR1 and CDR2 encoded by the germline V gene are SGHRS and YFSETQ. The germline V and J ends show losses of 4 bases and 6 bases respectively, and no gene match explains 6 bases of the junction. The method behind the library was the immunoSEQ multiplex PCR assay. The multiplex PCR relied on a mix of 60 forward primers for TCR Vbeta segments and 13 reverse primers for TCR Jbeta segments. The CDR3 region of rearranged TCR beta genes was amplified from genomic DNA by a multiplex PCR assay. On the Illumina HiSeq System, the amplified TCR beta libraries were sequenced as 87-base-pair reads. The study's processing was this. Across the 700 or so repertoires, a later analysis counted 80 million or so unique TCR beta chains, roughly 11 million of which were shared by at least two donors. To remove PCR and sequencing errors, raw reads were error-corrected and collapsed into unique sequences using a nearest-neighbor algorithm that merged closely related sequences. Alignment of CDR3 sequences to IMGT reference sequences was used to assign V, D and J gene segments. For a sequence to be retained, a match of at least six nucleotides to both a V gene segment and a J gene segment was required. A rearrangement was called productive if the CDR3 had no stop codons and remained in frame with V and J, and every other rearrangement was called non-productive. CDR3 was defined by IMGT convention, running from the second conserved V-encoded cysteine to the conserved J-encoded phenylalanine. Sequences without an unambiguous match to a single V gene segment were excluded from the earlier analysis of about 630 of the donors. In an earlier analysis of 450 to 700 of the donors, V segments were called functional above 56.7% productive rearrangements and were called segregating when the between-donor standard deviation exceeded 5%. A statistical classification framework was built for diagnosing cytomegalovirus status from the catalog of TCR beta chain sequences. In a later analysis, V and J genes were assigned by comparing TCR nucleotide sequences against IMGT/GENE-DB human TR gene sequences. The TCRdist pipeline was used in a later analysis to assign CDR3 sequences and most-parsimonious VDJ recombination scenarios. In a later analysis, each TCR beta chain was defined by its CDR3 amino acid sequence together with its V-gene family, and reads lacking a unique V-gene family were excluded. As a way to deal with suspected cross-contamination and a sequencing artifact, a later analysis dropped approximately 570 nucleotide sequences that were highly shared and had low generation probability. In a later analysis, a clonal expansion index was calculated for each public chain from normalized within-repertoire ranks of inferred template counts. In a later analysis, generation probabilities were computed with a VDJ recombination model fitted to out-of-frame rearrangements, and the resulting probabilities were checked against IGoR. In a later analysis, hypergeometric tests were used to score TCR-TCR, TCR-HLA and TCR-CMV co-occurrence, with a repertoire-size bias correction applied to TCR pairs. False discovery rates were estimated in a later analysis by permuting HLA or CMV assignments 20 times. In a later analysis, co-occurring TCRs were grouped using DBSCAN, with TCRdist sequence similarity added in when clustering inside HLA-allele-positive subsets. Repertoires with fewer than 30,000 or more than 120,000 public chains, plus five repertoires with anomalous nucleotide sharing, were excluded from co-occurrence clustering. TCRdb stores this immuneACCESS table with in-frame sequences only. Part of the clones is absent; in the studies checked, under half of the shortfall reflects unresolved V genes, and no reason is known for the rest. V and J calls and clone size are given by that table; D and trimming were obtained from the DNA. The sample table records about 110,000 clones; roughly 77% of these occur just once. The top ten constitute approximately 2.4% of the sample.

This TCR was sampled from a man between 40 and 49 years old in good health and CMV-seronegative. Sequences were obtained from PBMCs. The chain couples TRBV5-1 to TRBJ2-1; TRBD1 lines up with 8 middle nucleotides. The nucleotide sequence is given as TGCGCCAGCAGCGTGGACAGGGTTGGCAATGAGCAGTTCTTC. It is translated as CASSVDRVGNEQFF.